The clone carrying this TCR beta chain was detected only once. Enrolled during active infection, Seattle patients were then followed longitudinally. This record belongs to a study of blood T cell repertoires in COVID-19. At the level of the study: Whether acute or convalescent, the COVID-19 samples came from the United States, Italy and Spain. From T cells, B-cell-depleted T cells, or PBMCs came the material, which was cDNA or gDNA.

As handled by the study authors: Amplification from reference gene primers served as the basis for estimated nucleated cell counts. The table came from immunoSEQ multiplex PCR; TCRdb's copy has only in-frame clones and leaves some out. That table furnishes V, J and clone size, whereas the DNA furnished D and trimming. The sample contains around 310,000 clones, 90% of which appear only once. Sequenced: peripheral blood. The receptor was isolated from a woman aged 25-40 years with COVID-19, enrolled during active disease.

The CDR3 region has the DNA TGTGCCAGCAGCTTGGCCTCAGGGGTGCTCTCCTACGAGCAGTACTTC. Its protein is CASSLASGVLSYEQYF. The rearrangement links TRBV5-5 to TRBJ2-7; D possibly corresponds to TRBD1 (6 bases). The CDR3 is 16 amino acids. Germline CDR1 SGHKS, CDR2 YYEKEE (reference sequence). Trimming took 0 bases from V and 0 from J, leaving 13 bases between them.